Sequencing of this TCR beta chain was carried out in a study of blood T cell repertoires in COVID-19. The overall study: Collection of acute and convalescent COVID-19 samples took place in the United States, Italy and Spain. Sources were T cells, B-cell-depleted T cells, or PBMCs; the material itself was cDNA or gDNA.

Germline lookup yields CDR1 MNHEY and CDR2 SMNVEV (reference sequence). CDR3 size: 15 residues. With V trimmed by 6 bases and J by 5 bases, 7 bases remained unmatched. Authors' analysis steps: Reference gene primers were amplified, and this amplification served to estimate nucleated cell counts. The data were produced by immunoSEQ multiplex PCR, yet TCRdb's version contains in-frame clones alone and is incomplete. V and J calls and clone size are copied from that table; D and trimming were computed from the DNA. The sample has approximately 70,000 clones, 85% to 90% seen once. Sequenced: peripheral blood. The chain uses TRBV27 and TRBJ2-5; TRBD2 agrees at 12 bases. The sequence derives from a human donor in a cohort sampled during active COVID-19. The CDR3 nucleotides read TGTGCCAGCAGCTACACTAGCGGGAGGTTTGAGACCCAGTACTTC. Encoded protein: CASSYTSGRFETQYF.